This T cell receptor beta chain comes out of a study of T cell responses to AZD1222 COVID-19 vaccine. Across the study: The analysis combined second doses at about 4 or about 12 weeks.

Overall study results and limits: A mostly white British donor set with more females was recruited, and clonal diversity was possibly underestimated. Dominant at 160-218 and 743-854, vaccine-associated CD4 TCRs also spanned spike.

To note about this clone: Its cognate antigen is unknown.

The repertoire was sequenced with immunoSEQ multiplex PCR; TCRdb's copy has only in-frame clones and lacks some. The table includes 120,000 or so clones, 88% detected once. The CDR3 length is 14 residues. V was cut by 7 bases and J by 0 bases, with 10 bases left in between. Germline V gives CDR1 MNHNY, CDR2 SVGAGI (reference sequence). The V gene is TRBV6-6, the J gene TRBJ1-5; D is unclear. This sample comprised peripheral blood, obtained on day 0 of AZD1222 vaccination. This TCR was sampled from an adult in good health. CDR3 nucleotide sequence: TGTGCCAGCACCCCGTCTGATAGCAATCAGCCCCAGCATTTT. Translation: CASTPSDSNQPQHF.